This is a list of T cell receptor beta chains from one sample in a study of tumor-infiltrating lymphocytes in primary liver carcinoma. TCRdb used MiXCR to reprocess the multiplex PCR reads, holding one entry per CDR3 protein. This repertoire shows about 200,000 distinct CDR3 sequences, less than 65% found once; its top ten account for 6% to 8.5%. The specimen was peripheral blood. The receptor source for this set is a woman aged 55-70 years with primary liver carcinoma and hepatitis B virus infection. Both conserved end residues are part of each CDR3. Each record gives: clone size, V gene, J gene, D gene, CDR3 protein, CDR3 DNA. The D gene is left open where the match is weak. Not every row has a clone size; where given, it reads once, few, many or a size class.

clone size: medium-sized; V gene: TRBV11-2; J gene: TRBJ1-1; D gene: NA; CDR3 protein: CASSSDLNTEAFF; CDR3 DNA: TGTGCCAGCAGCTCCGACTTGAACACTGAAGCTTTCTTT
clone size: many; V gene: TRBV6-5; J gene: TRBJ1-5; D gene: NA; CDR3 protein: CASSYAGGRQPQHF; CDR3 DNA: TGTGCCAGCAGTTACGCCGGGGGCCGTCAGCCCCAGCATTTT
clone size: NA; V gene: TRBV6-5; J gene: TRBJ2-5; D gene: TRBD1; CDR3 protein: CASRRGATGGVTQYF; CDR3 DNA: TGTGCCAGCAGAAGGGGCGCTACAGGGGGAGTGACCCAGTACTTC
clone size: NA; V gene: TRBV4-1; J gene: TRBJ2-3; D gene: NA; CDR3 protein: CASSQLHGHPSTDTQYF; CDR3 DNA: TGTGCCAGCAGCCAACTCCACGGACATCCTAGCACAGATACGCAGTATTTT
clone size: NA; V gene: TRBV11-3; J gene: TRBJ2-7; D gene: TRBD1; CDR3 protein: CANSPATGGNYEQYF; CDR3 DNA: TGTGCCAACAGCCCCGCGACAGGGGGCAATTACGAGCAGTACTTC
clone size: many; V gene: TRBV6-1; J gene: TRBJ2-4; D gene: NA; CDR3 protein: CASSRDRYLAKNIQYF; CDR3 DNA: TGTGCCAGCAGCCGGGACCGCTACCTAGCCAAAAACATTCAGTACTTC
clone size: NA; V gene: TRBV5-1; J gene: TRBJ1-1; D gene: NA; CDR3 protein: CASSYRQLNTEAFF; CDR3 DNA: TGCGCCAGCAGCTATCGACAGCTAAACACTGAAGCTTTCTTT
clone size: NA; V gene: TRBV11-2; J gene: TRBJ2-3; D gene: TRBD2; CDR3 protein: CANSSPLTGTSHPDTQYF; CDR3 DNA: TGTGCCAACAGCTCCCCCCTTACAGGGACTAGTCATCCAGATACGCAGTATTTT
clone size: few; V gene: TRBV5-1; J gene: TRBJ2-1; D gene: NA; CDR3 protein: CASSPSSYNEQFF; CDR3 DNA: TGCGCCAGCAGCCCAAGCTCCTACAATGAGCAGTTCTTC
clone size: NA; V gene: TRBV24-1; J gene: TRBJ2-4; D gene: TRBD2; CDR3 protein: CATSWRSGIISAKNIQCF; CDR3 DNA: TGTGCCACCAGTTGGCGTAGCGGGATCATTTCGGCCAAAAACATTCAGTGCTTC
clone size: NA; V gene: TRBV11-2; J gene: TRBJ2-7; D gene: NA; CDR3 protein: CASSLELWQVHERYF; CDR3 DNA: TGTGCCAGCAGCTTAGAATTGTGGCAGGTCCACGAGCGGTACTTC
clone size: NA; V gene: TRBV28; J gene: TRBJ2-3; D gene: NA; CDR3 protein: CASSSGTGGLAEVADTQYF; CDR3 DNA: TGTGCCAGCAGCTCCGGGACAGGGGGACTAGCGGAAGTCGCAGATACGCAGTATTTT
clone size: NA; V gene: TRBV11-3; J gene: TRBJ2-7; D gene: NA; CDR3 protein: CASSFVAGAYEQCF; CDR3 DNA: TGTGCCAGCAGCTTTGTGGCAGGGGCGTACGAGCAGTGCTTC